This T cell receptor (beta chain) came from a study of T-cell reconstitution after alpha-beta-depleted transplantation in children. The study, taken as a whole, reports: Newly produced T cells mostly provided counts and TCRbeta diversity after one year, as hyperexpanded clones declined. Several hundred graft clones that had expanded were reportedly the source of alpha-beta T cells about two months after transplant. Surviving recipient T cells and thymic progenitors accounted for the high day-60 TCRbeta diversity observed in some patients.

During its preparation, the TCRbeta library received unique molecular identifiers. Each CDR3 protein gets one entry after TCRdb re-called the PCR reads with MiXCR. This table holds about 250,000 distinct CDR3 sequences, roughly a quarter found once. Germline CDR1 is SQVTM and CDR2 is ANQGSEA. J gave up 7 bases and V 6 bases, and 4 bases lay outside the gene matches. CDR3 length equals 12 residues. Turning to this clonotype: The antigen is undetermined.

Source: PBMCs, mostly from graft donor cells, taken 360 days after TCRalphabeta/CD19-depleted stem cell transplant. This TCR derives from a female patient between 2 and 15 years old who had a stem cell transplant for congenital amegakaryocytic thrombocytopenia, so the T cells may come from the graft donor. This rearrangement joins TRBV29-1 to TRBJ1-5; 9 nucleotides line up with TRBD1. The CDR3 region has the DNA TGCAGCGTGACCACAGGGGGCCAGCCCCAGCATTTT. Translating it yields CSVTTGGQPQHF.